This TCR beta chain is drawn from a study of post-analysis software for immune sequencing data. Study as a whole: Both relapsing-remitting and secondary progressive multiple sclerosis featured among the disease courses, as did progressive-relapsing multiple sclerosis. Study results and caveats: Controls significantly exceeded multiple sclerosis patients in normalized Chao1 diversity. Same-batch preparations were strongly co-clustered by F measure. Elevated frequency relative to controls characterized 4 or 5 TRBV segments in patients, TRBV5-6, TRBV5-1 and TRBV20-1 among them.

Unique molecular identifiers were present in the TCR beta cDNA libraries. From roughly 1 to 10 million T cells, roughly 530,000 cDNA molecules were obtained. TCRdb re-analysed the PCR reads in MiXCR, keeping a single row per CDR3 protein. The sample lists hundreds of thousands of distinct CDR3 sequences; 30% were seen once. There are 14 residues in the CDR3. Germline V lookup: CDR1 SEHNR, CDR2 FQNEAQ (reference sequence). The ends were cut back, 5 bases at V and 1 base at J, with 11 bases in the middle. About this clonotype itself: Antigen unknown.

The chain joins TRBV7-9 to TRBJ2-5, with D perhaps matching TRBD1 (6 bases). The sample comprised blood. The TCR sequence derives from a girl aged 5-17 years with multiple sclerosis. The CDR3 DNA follows: TGTGCCAGCAGCCCAGGACAGACCCAAGAGACCCAGTACTTC. Protein product: CASSPGQTQETQYF.